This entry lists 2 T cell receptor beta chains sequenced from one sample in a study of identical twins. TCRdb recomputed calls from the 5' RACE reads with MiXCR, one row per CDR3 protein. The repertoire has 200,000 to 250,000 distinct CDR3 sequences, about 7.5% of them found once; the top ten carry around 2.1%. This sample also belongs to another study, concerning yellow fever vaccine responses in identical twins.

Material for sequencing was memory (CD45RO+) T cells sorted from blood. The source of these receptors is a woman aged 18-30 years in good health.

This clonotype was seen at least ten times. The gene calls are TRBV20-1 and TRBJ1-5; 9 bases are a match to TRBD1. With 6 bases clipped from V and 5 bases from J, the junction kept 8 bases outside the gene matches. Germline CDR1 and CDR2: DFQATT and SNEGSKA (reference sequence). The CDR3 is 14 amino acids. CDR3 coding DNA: TGCAGTGCGACAAGGACAGGGGACCATCAGCCCCAGCATTTT. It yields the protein CSATRTGDHQPQHF.

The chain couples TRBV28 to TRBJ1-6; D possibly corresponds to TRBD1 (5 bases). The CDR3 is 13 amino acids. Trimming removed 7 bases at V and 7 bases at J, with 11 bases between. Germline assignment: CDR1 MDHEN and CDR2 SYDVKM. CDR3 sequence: CASIREQNSPLHF. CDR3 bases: TGTGCCAGCATCAGGGAGCAGAATTCACCCCTCCACTTT. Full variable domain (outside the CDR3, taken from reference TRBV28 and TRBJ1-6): DVKVTQSSRYLVKRTGEKVFLECVQDMDHENMFWYRQDPGLGLRLIYFSYDVKMKEKGDIPEGYSVSREKKERFSLILESASTNQTSMYLCASIREQNSPLHFGNGTRLTVT.